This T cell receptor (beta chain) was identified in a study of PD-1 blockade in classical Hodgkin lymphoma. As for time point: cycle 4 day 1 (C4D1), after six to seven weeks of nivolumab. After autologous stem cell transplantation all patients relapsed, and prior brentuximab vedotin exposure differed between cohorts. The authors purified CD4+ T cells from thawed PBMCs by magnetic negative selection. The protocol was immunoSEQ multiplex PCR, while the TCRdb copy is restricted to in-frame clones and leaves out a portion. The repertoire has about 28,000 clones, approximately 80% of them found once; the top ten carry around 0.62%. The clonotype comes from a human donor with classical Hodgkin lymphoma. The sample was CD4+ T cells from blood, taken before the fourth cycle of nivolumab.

CDR3 nucleotides: TGTGCCAGCAGTTACTCGATTACAGGCAAGGACGAGCAGTACTTC. The encoded protein is CASSYSITGKDEQYF. V usage is TRBV6-5 and J usage is TRBJ2-7, with a tentative D call TRBD1 (5 bases). CDR1 MNHEY and CDR2 SVGAGI come from the germline V gene. Trimming removed 0 bases from V and 5 bases from J, with 14 bases in between. This CDR3 has 15 amino acids.